These 14 T cell receptor beta chains originate from one sample sequenced in a study of shared T cell receptors in the human thymus. Assay used: immunoSEQ multiplex PCR; TCRdb lists only in-frame clones, some missing. Counted here are hundreds of thousands of clones, 87% occurring once; the ten biggest clones make up about 0.0094%. Another study also made use of these data, one on human thymus T cells.

The sequencing sample was made of thymocytes. Receptors originate from a boy in the first two years of life with a congenital heart defect.

The chain uses TRBV19 and TRBJ2-7, with 10 bases lining up with TRBD1. In germline, CDR1 is LNHDA, CDR2 SQIVND (reference sequence). After removal of 4 bases from V and 4 bases from J, the junction contained 7 bases not matched to a gene. The length of the CDR3 is 15 residues. The CDR3 loop reads CASSTRRDRGYEQYF. For the CDR3, the DNA is TGTGCCAGTAGTACGCGCCGGGACAGGGGTTACGAGCAGTACTTC.

CDR3 nucleotides: TGTGCCAGCAGCTTAGTAAGACAGGAAATCTACGAGCAGTACTTC. Its protein product is CASSLVRQEIYEQYF. V is TRBV7-2 and J is TRBJ2-7; possible D gene TRBD1, 6 bases. The CDR3 spans 15 residues. The ends were cut back, 1 base at V and 3 bases at J, with 13 bases in the middle. CDR1 SGHTA and CDR2 FQGNSA come from the germline V gene.

This chain uses TRBV14 with TRBJ2-5; 14 bases match TRBD2. Germline V lookup: CDR1 SGHDN, CDR2 FVKESK. The trim removed 4 bases at V and 2 bases at J, leaving 12 bases unmatched. This CDR3 has 19 amino acids. This chain's CDR3 is CASSPTAGLAGGPQETQYF. CDR3 DNA sequence: TGTGCCAGCAGCCCCACCGCCGGACTAGCGGGAGGCCCGCAAGAGACCCAGTACTTC.

The chain recombines TRBV7-9 with TRBJ2-1, with a weak D call TRBD1 (6 bases). CDR1 is SEHNR and CDR2 is FQNEAQ in the germline V gene (reference sequence). The V end was cut by 4 bases, the J end by 2 bases, with 15 bases between. The CDR3 is 16 residues long. CDR3 amino acids: CASSSPDRSPYNEQFF. The CDR3 DNA reads as TGTGCCAGCAGCTCACCTGACAGGTCCCCCTACAATGAGCAGTTCTTC.

This sequence joins TRBV2 and TRBJ2-3; D is perhaps TRBD1 (6 bases). This CDR3 has 16 residues. Germline loops: CDR1 SNHLY, CDR2 FYNNEI. Trimming pared 3 bases from V and 1 base from J, leaving 14 bases between. This CDR3 is CASSDKRQERTDTQYF. For the CDR3, the DNA is TGTGCCAGCAGTGACAAGAGACAGGAACGCACAGATACGCAGTATTTT. The complete variable domain, with remaining parts taken from reference TRBV2 and TRBJ2-3, reads EPEVTQTPSHQVTQMGQEVILRCVPISNHLYFYWYRQILGQKVEFLVSFYNNEISEKSEIFDDQFSVERPDGSNFTLKIRSTKLEDSAMYFCASSDKRQERTDTQYFGPGTRLTVL.

The chain carries TRBV28 and TRBJ2-3; 13 bases match TRBD2. Germline trimming cut 8 bases from V and 4 bases from J; bases unmatched to any gene: 6. This CDR3 comprises 15 residues. Germline CDR1 reads MDHEN; CDR2 reads SYDVKM. DNA of the CDR3: TGTGCCAGCCTGCTTACTAGCGGGAGGGCAGATACGCAGTATTTT. Translated, it gives CASLLTSGRADTQYF.

This rearrangement joins TRBV25-1 to TRBJ1-3; 7 nucleotides align to TRBD1. Germline values: CDR1 MGHDK, CDR2 SYGVNS. CDR3 length: 14 residues. Trimming took 5 bases from V and 1 from J; bases not matched to a gene: 2. CDR3 DNA sequence: TGTGCCAGCAGTCGACAGGGTTCTGGAAACACCATATATTTT. Amino acid sequence: CASSRQGSGNTIYF.

The chain combines TRBV6-5 with TRBJ1-1; D is possibly TRBD1 (6 bases). Trimming shortened V by 6 bases and J by 5 bases, and 10 bases separated the two germline ends. The CDR3 sequence is 12 residues long. Germline V gives CDR1 MNHEY, CDR2 SVGAGI. CDR3 loop: CASRGQRTEAFF. The CDR3 DNA reads TGTGCCAGCAGAGGACAGAGGACTGAAGCTTTCTTT.

V and J are TRBV29-1 and TRBJ1-2; 10 bases agree with TRBD1. J lost 6 bases, V lost 5 bases, and 3 bases had no gene match. Germline V lookup: CDR1 SQVTM, CDR2 ANQGSEA. The CDR3 loop spans 12 amino acids. Here the CDR3 reads CSVRDRGHGYTF. The CDR3 bases are TGCAGCGTTAGGGACAGGGGCCATGGCTACACCTTC.

The V call is TRBV7-6, the J call TRBJ2-1; no clear D gene. This CDR3 is built from 13 residues. Germline lookup yields CDR1 SGHVS and CDR2 FNYEAQ. The V and J ends lost 0 bases and 6 bases respectively, with 6 bases between them. CDR3 in amino acids: CASSLAVGNEQFF. CDR3 DNA sequence: TGTGCCAGCAGCTTAGCGGTCGGCAATGAGCAGTTCTTC.

The chain combines TRBV28 with TRBJ2-3, with TRBD2 identical over 7 bases. Germline CDR1 is MDHEN and CDR2 is SYDVKM. The ends lost 6 bases at V and 3 bases at J; junction bases unmatched: 15. The CDR3 covers 17 residues. CDR3 in amino acids: CASSPYRGRARTDTQYF. CDR3 bases: TGTGCCAGCAGCCCTTATCGAGGGAGGGCACGGACAGATACGCAGTATTTT.

This chain joins TRBV6-5 and TRBJ2-2; D is unclear. CDR1 is MNHEY and CDR2 is SVGAGI in the germline V gene. The CDR3 is made up of 13 amino acids. The V and J ends lost 7 bases and 5 bases respectively, with 11 bases between them. Here the CDR3 reads CASIEAWTGELFF. The CDR3 DNA reads TGTGCCAGCATCGAGGCCTGGACCGGGGAGCTGTTTTTT.

The rearrangement joins TRBV6-5 to TRBJ2-7; maybe TRBD2 (5 bases). CDR1 is MNHEY, CDR2 SVGAGI, per germline. V lost 2 bases, J lost 1 base, and 9 bases lay in between. This CDR3 has 14 residues. In nucleotides, the CDR3 is TGTGCCAGCAGTTACCGAAGGACTTCCTACGAGCAGTACTTC. Protein product: CASSYRRTSYEQYF.

V gene TRBV27 combines with J gene TRBJ2-7, with D possibly being TRBD1 (6 bases). The CDR3 length is 13 residues. CDR1 and CDR2 from the germline V gene are MNHEY and SMNVEV (reference sequence). V was clipped by 6 bases and J by 5 bases, with 14 bases between them. CDR3 nucleotide sequence: TGTGCCAGCAGACAGGGCGTCCCTCACGAGCAGTACTTC. Protein: CASRQGVPHEQYF.